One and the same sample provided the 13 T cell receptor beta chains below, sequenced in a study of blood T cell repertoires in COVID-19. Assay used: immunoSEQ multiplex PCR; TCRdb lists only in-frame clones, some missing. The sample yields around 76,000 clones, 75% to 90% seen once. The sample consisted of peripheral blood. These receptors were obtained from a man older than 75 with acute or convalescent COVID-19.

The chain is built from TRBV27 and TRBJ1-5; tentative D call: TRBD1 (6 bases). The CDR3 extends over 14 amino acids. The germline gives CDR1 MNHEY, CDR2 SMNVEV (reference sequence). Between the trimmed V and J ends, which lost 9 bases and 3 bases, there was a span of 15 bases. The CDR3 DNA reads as TGTGCCAGTCTCGAGCGGGGGCTCAATCAGCCCCAGCATTTT. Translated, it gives CASLERGLNQPQHF.

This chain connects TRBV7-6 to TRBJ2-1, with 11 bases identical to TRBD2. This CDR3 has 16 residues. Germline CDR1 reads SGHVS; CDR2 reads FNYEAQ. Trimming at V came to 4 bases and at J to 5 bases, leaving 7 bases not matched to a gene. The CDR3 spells CASSSFLAGGHNEQFF. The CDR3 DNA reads TGTGCCAGCAGCTCCTTCCTAGCGGGGGGCCACAATGAGCAGTTCTTC.

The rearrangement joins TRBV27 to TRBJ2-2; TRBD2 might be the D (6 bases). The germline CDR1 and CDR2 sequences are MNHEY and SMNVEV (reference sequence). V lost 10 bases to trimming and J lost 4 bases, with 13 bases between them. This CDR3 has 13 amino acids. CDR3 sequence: CANPRRGTGELFF. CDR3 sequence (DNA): TGTGCCAATCCTCGGAGGGGCACCGGGGAGCTGTTTTTT.

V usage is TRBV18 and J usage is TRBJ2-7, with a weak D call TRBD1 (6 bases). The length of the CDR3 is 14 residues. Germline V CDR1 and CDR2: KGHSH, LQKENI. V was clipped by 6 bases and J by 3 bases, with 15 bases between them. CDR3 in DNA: TGTGCCAGCTCCCCTGGACAGTCGGGCTACGAGCAGTACTTC. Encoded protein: CASSPGQSGYEQYF.

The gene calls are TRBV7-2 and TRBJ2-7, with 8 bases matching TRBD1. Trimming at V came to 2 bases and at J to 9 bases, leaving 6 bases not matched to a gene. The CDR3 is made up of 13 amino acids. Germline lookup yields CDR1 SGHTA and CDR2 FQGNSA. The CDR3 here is CASSLPGQGGQYF. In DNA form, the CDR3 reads TGTGCCAGCAGCTTACCAGGACAGGGCGGGCAGTACTTC.

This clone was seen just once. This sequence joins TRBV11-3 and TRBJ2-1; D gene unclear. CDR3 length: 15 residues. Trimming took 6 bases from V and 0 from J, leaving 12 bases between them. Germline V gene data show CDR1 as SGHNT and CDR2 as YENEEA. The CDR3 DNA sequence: TGTGCCAGCAGAAATACTAACTACTCCTACAATGAGCAGTTCTTC. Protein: CASRNTNYSYNEQFF.

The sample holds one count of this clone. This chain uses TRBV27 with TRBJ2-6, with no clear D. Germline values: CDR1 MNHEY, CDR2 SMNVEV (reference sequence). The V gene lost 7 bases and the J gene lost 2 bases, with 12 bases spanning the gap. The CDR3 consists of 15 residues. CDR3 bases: TGTGCCAGCACCCCTGGGCAACCTGGGGCCAACGTCCTGACTTTC. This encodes CASTPGQPGANVLTF. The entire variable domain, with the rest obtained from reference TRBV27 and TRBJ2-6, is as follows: EAQVTQNPRYLITVTGKKLTVTCSQNMNHEYMSWYRQDPGLGLRQIYYSMNVEVTDKGDVPEGYKVSRKEKRNFPLILESPSPNQTSLYFCASTPGQPGANVLTFGAGSRLTVL.

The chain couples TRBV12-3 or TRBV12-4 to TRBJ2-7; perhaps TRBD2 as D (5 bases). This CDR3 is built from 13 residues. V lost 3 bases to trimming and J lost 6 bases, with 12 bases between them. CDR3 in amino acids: CASSFTSRAEQYF. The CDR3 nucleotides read TGTGCCAGCAGTTTCACTAGTCGGGCCGAGCAGTACTTC.

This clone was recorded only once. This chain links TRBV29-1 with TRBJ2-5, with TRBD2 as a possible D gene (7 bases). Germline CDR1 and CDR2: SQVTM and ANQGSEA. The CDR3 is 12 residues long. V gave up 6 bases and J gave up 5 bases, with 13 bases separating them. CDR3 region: CSVLRGGETQYF. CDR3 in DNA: TGCAGCGTCCTTAGGGGGGGGGAGACCCAGTACTTC. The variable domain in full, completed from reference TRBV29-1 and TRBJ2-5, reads SAVISQKPSRDICQRGTSLTIQCQVDSQVTMMFWYRQQPGQSLTLIATANQGSEATYESGFVIDKFPISRPNLTFSTLTVSNMSPEDSSIYLCSVLRGGETQYFGPGTRLLVL.

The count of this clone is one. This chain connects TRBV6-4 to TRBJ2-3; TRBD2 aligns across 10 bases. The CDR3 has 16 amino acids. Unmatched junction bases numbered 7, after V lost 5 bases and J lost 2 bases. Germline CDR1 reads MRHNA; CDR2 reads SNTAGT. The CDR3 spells CASSQGLAGATDTQYF. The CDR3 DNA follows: TGTGCCAGCAGTCAAGGGCTAGCGGGGGCCACAGATACGCAGTATTTT.

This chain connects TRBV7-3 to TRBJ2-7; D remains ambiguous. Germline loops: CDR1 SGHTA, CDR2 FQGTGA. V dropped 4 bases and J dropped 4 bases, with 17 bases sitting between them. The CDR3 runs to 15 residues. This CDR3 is CASSSTPLYKYEQYF. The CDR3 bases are TGTGCCAGCAGCTCCACCCCGCTCTATAAGTACGAGCAGTACTTC.

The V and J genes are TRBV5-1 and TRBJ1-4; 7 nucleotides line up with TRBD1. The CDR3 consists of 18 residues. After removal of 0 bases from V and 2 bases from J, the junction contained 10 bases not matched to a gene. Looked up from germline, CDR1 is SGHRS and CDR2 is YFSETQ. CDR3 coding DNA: TGCGCCAGCAGCTTGGCCCAGACAGGGTATAGTACTAATGAAAAACTGTTTTTT. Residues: CASSLAQTGYSTNEKLFF.

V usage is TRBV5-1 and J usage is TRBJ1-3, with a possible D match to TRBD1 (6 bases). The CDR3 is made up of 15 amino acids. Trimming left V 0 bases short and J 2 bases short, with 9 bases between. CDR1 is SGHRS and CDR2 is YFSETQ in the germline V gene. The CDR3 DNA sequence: TGCGCCAGCAGCTTGGCCAGGGGCCCTGGAAACACCATATATTTT. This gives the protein CASSLARGPGNTIYF.